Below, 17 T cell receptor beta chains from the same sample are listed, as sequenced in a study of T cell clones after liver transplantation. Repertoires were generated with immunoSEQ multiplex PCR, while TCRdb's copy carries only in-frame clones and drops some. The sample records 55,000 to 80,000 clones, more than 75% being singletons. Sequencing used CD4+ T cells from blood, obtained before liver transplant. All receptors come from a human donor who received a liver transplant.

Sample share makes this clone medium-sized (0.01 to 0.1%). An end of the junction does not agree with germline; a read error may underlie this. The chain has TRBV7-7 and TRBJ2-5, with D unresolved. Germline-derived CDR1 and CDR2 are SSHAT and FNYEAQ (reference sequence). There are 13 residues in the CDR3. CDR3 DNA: TGTGCTAGCAGCTTAGTACCCCAAGAGACCCAGTACTTC. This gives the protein CASSLVPQETQYF.

The CDR3 loop is CASSGSSDSGNTIYF. As DNA, the CDR3 is TGTGCCAGTAGCGGCAGCAGCGACTCTGGAAACACCATATATTTT. V is TRBV19 and J is TRBJ1-3, with D hard to call. V lost 6 bases and J 0 bases, leaving 12 bases between the germline ends. Germline V gives CDR1 LNHDA, CDR2 SQIVND (reference sequence). CDR3 length: 15 residues.

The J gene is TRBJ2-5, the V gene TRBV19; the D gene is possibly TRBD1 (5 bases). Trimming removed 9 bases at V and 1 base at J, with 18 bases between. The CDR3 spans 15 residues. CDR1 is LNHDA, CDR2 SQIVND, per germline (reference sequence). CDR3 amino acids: CARLQARELQETQYF. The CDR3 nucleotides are TGTGCCAGGCTACAGGCTCGCGAACTCCAAGAGACCCAGTACTTC. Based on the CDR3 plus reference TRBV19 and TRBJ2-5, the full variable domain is DGGITQSPKYLFRKEGQNVTLSCEQNLNHDAMYWYRQDPGQGLRLIYYSQIVNDFQKGDIAEGYSVSREKKESFPLTVTSAQKNPTAFYLCARLQARELQETQYFGPGTRLLVL.

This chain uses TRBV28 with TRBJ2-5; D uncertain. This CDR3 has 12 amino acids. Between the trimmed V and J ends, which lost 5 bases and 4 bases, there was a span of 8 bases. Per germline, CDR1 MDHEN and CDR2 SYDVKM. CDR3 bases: TGTGCCAGCAGTCTCTTAACAGAGACCCAGTACTTC. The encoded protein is CASSLLTETQYF.

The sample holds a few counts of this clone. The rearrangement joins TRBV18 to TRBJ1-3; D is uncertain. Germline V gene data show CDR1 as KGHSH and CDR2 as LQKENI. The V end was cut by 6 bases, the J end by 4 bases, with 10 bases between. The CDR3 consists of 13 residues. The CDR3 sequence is CASSLNRGNTIYF. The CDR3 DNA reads TGTGCCAGCTCCCTAAATAGAGGAAACACCATATATTTT.

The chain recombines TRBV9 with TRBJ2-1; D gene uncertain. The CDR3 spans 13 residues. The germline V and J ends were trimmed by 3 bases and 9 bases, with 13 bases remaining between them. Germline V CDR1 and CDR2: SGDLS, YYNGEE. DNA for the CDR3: TGTGCCAGCAGCGCCTCCTATCTCGGTGAGCAGTTCTTC. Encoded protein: CASSASYLGEQFF.

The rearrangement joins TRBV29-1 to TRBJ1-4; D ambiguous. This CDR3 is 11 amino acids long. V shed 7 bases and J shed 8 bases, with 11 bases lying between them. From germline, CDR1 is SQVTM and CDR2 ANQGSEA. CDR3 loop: CSGALQEKLFF. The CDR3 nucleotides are TGCAGCGGCGCCCTACAGGAAAAACTGTTTTTT.

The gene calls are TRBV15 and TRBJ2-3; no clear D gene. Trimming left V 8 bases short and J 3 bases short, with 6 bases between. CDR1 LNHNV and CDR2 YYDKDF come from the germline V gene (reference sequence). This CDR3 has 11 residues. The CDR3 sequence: CATGATDTQYF. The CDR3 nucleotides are TGTGCCACCGGAGCAACAGATACGCAGTATTTT. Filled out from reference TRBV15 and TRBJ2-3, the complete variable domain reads DAMVIQNPRYQVTQFGKPVTLSCSQTLNHNVMYWYQQKSSQAPKLLFHYYDKDFNNEADTPDNFQSRRPNTSFCFLDIRSPGLGDTAMYLCATGATDTQYFGPGTRLTVL.

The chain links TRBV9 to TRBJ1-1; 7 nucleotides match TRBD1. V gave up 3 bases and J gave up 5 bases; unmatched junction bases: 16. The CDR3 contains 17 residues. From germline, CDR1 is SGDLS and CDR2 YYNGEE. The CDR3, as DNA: TGTGCCAGCAGCGCGATAGGGGGCGCGATTTCTGGAACTGAAGCTTTCTTT. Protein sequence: CASSAIGGAISGTEAFF.

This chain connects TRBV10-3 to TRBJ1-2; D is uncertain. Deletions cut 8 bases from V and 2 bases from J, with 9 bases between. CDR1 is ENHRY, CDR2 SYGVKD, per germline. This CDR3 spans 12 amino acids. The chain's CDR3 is CAIAGGNYGYTF. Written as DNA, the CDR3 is TGTGCCATCGCAGGAGGGAACTATGGCTACACCTTC.

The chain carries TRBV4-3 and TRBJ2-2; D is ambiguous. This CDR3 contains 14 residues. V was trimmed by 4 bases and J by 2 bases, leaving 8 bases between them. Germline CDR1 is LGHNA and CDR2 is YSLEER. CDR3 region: CASSLVHNTGELFF. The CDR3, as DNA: TGCGCCAGCAGCCTTGTCCATAACACCGGGGAGCTGTTTTTT.

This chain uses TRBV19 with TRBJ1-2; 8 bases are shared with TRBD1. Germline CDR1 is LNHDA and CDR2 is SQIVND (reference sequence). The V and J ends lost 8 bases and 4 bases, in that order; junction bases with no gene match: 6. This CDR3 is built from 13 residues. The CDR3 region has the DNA TGTGCCAGTGGGACCGGGACAGGCTATGGCTACACCTTC. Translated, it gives CASGTGTGYGYTF.

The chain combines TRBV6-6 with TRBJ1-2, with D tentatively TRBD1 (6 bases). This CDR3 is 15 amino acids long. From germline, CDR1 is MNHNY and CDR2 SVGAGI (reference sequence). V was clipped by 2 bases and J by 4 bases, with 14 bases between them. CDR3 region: CASSYLAGGLYGYTF. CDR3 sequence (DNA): TGTGCCAGCAGTTACCTCGCGGGGGGCCTCTATGGCTACACCTTC.

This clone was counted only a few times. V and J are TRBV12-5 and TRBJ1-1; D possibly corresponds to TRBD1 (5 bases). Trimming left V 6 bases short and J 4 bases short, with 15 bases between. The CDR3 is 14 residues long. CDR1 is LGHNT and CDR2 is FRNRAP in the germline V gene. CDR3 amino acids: CASGPGGFSTEAFF. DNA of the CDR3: TGTGCTAGTGGGCCCGGGGGGTTCAGCACTGAAGCTTTCTTT.

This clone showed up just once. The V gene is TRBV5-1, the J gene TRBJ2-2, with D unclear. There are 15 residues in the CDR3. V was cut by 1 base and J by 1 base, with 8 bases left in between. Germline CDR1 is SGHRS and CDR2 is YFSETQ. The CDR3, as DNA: TGCGCCAGCAGCTTGATCCAGGAGAACACCGGGGAGCTGTTTTTT. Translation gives CASSLIQENTGELFF.

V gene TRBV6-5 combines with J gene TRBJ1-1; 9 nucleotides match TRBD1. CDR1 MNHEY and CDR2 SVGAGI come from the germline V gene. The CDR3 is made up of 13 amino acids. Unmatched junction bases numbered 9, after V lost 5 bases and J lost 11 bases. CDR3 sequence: CASSRRDRDVAFF. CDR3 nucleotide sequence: TGTGCCAGCAGTCGCCGGGACAGGGACGTTGCTTTCTTT.

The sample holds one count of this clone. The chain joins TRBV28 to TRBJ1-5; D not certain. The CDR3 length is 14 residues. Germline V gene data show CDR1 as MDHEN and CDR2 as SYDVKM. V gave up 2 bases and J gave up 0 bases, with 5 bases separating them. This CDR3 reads CASSLLNSNQPQHF. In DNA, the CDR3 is TGTGCCAGCAGTTTACTCAATAGCAATCAGCCCCAGCATTTT.